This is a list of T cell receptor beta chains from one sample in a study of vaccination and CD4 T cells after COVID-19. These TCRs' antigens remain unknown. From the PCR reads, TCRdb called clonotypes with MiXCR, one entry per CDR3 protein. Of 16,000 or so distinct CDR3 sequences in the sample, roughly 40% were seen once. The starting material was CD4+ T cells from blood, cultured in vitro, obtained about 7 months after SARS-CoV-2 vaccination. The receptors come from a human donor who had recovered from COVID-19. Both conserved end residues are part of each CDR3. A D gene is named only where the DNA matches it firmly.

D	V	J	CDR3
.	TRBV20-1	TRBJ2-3	CSATRGTSTDTQYF
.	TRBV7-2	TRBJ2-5	CASSLVPETQYF
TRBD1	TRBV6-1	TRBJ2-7	CASTTDREGYEQYF
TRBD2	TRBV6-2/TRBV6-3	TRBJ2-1	CASSYPGLAGDRGYNEQFF
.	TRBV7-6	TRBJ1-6	CASSPGGLGVSPLHF
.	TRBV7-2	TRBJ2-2	CASSATTGTYNTGELFF
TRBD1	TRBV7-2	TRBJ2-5	CASSLQGAGATQYF
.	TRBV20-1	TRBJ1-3	CSASAGFGAHRDTIYF
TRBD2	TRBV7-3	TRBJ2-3	CASSHLAGGREDTQYF
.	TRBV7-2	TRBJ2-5	CASSQEISQETQYF
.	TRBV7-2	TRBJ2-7	CASSLHKDSAYEQYF
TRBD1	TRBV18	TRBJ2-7	CASSPRDRGKTGSYEQYF
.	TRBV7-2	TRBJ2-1	CASSQLAGAYNEQFF
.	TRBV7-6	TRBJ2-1	CASSLGDSTSPNEQFF
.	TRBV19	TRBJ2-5	CASSTQGSEETQYF
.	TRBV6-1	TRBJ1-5	CASSHGTPSNQPQHF
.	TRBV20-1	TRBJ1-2	CSASGQGHLGGYTF
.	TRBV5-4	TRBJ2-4	CASSLVPSRVDIQYF
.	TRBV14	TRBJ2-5	CASSQELGSGETQYF
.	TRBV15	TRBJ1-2	CATSTRLLMDGYTF
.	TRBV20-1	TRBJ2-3	CSAERLVMTDTQYF
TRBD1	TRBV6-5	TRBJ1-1	CASSYKGGPGTEAFF
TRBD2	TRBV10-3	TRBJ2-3	CAISDEGRGKDTQYF
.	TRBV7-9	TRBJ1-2	CASSLKGENYGYTF
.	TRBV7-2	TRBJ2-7	CASSIGNYEQYF
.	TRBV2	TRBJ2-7	CASSDPAGHRTQYF
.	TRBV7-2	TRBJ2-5	CASSLGGVDWETQYF
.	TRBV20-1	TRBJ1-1	CSAGKPTGNTEAFF
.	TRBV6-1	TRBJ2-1	CASTPPGRSYNEQFF
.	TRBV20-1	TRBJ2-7	CSAKAGPLSSYEQYF
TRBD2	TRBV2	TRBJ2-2	CASSDKLAGGSGELFF
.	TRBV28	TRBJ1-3	CASTPTGLGNTIYF
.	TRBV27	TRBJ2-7	CASRPFDRPSYEQYF
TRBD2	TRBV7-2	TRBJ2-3	CASSYGTSGGTDTQYF
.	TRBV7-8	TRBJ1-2	CASSLVTGTYGYTF
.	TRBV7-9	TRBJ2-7	CASSLGGRGVYEQYF
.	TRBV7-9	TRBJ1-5	CASSSGDWTSNQPQHF
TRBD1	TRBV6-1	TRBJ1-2	CASLPLQGEYGYTF
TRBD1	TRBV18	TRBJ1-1	CASSPTTGGNTEAFF
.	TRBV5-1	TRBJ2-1	CASSLERAGNNEQFF
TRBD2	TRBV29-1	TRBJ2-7	CSVARLAVGYEQYF
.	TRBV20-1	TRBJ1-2	CSARGTGKNYGYTF
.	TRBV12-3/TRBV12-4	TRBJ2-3	CASSTRGPDTQYF
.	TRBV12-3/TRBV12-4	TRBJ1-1	CASSLVWWGTEAFF
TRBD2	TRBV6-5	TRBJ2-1	CASSYSSGGGNEQFF
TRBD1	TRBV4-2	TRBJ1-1	CASSLRQGYNTEAFF
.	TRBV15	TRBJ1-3	CATSRYGSGNTIYF
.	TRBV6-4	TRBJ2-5	CASSEDSQPETQYF
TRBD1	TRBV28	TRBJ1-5	CASSDRQGGASLSNQPQHF